This T cell receptor (beta chain) comes out of a study of T-cell reconstitution after alpha-beta-depleted transplantation in children. It was with unique molecular identifiers that the TCRbeta library was prepared. Via MiXCR, TCRdb re-called the PCR reads, giving one row per CDR3 protein. The table includes around 190,000 distinct CDR3 sequences, under 8.5% detected once. This clonotype was picked up many times. What it recognizes is unknown. Study observations and caveats: The study reportedly traced alpha-beta T cells about two months after transplant to several hundred expanded graft clones.

Germline V gene lookup returns CDR1 SGHAT and CDR2 FQNNGV. Trimming took off 4 bases at V and 4 bases at J, with 13 bases between the two ends. This CDR3 region has 14 residues. The receptor was isolated from a boy aged 2 to 9 with acute lymphoblastic leukemia, due to receive a stem cell transplant. The chain uses TRBV11-2 and TRBJ1-1, with D maybe TRBD1 (6 bases). Sequenced here: PBMCs, sampled before TCRalphabeta/CD19-depleted stem cell transplant. CDR3 sequence: CASSSSQGRTEAFF. CDR3 DNA: TGTGCCAGCAGCTCCTCCCAGGGGCGCACTGAAGCTTTCTTT.